This passage covers 30 T cell receptor beta chains from one sample sequenced in a study of T cells in women clearing cervical HPV infection. Measured with immunoSEQ multiplex PCR; TCRdb has only the in-frame clones, and not every one. This table holds about 32,000 clones. The sample comprised blood buffy coat. These receptor sequences come from a woman aged 18-69 years with a cervical HPV16 infection that either progressed to CIN3+ or cleared (not recorded which).

To note about this clone: The CDR3 end lies 3 residues beyond the end of the read and is filled in from the germline J gene. V usage is TRBV29-1 and J usage is TRBJ1-3; 9 nucleotides line up with TRBD1. With 5 bases clipped from V and 3 bases from J, the junction kept 11 bases outside the gene matches. The CDR3 consists of 16 residues. Germline V CDR1 and CDR2: SQVTM, ANQGSEA. Here the CDR3 reads CSVIARDRADGNTIYF. The sequenced CDR3 bases are TGCAGCGTTATAGCACGGGACAGGGCCGATGGAAACACC.

Points on this clone: The CDR3 end falls 3 residues outside the read, so it is completed with the germline J gene. The chain combines TRBV6-1 with TRBJ2-1; D call uncertain. V lost 4 bases to trimming and J lost 4 bases, with 5 bases between them. Germline V gene sequence: CDR1 MNHNS, CDR2 SASEGT. This CDR3 has 12 amino acids. Incomplete CDR3 DNA: TGTGCCAGCAGTGTACAGTACAATGAG. This encodes CASSVQYNE. The full CDR3 protein reads CASSVQYNEQFF.

Concerning this clone itself: The read halts 3 residues ahead of the CDR3 end, with the missing end drawn from the germline J gene. This rearrangement joins TRBV19 to TRBJ2-1; D gene uncertain. Trimming left V 2 bases short and J 9 bases short, with 11 bases between. Germline V lookup: CDR1 LNHDA, CDR2 SQIVND (reference sequence). This CDR3 region has 13 residues. The CDR3 bases that were read are TGTGCCAGTAGTATATTAACCCTGCGTGAG. Translated, it gives CASSILTLRE. In full, the CDR3 is CASSILTLREQFF.

Comments on this clone: The read is 3 residues too short to cover the CDR3 end, so that end is filled in from the germline J gene. The V and J genes are TRBV13 and TRBJ2-4, with 7 nucleotides matching TRBD1. Germline trimming cut 5 bases from V and 4 bases from J; bases unmatched to any gene: 5. This CDR3 has 14 amino acids. Germline V gene sequence: CDR1 PRHDT, CDR2 FYEKMQ (reference sequence). The CDR3 region is CASSPGQTKNIQYF. The covered CDR3 bases are TGTGCCAGCAGCCCGGGACAGACTAAAAACATT.

Points on this clone: The read terminates 3 residues ahead of where the CDR3 ends, so the germline J gene completes it. The chain couples TRBV28 to TRBJ1-4; D ambiguous. This CDR3 spans 17 amino acids. Germline V gene lookup returns CDR1 MDHEN and CDR2 SYDVKM. V was pared by 3 bases and J by 6 bases, with 20 bases between. The CDR3 region is CASSFREPYVTHEKLFF. The sequenced part of the CDR3 DNA is TGTGCCAGCAGTTTCCGCGAACCCTACGTGACACATGAAAAA.

With respect to this clone: The read falls 3 residues short of the CDR3 end, and the missing part is taken from the germline J gene. The chain combines TRBV7-6 with TRBJ1-3; perhaps TRBD1 as D (5 bases). Trimming removed 6 bases from V and 0 bases from J, with 21 bases in between. Germline values: CDR1 SGHVS, CDR2 FNYEAQ. There are 18 residues in the CDR3. Here the CDR3 reads CASSSRDSLTYSGNTIYF. CDR3 DNA (partial): TGTGCCAGCAGTTCCCGGGACTCCCTGACTTACTCTGGAAACACC.

In regard to this clone: The read terminates 3 residues ahead of where the CDR3 ends, so the germline J gene completes it. The chain links TRBV10-2 to TRBJ1-1; 7 bases are a match to TRBD1. V trimming: 7 bases; J trimming: 6 bases; junction bases outside the gene matches: 8. Germline values: CDR1 WSHSY, CDR2 SAAADI. The length of the CDR3 is 13 residues. The covered CDR3 bases are TGCGCCAGCAACGAGGGGGCGAGGGCTGAA. Translation gives CASNEGARAE. The full CDR3 protein is CASNEGARAEAFF.

A word on this clone: The DNA ends 3 residues before the CDR3 does, and the rest of the CDR3 is filled in from the germline J gene. The chain has TRBV5-1 and TRBJ1-6; D gene uncertain. This CDR3 has 15 residues. Trimming pared 0 bases from V and 10 bases from J, leaving 14 bases between. From germline, CDR1 is SGHRS and CDR2 YFSETQ. CDR3 loop: CASSLGAFAQSPLHF. CDR3 DNA (partial): TGCGCCAGCAGCTTGGGGGCCTTTGCCCAATCACCC.

With regard to this clone: The CDR3 end is not reached by the read, which stops 3 residues before it; the germline J gene fills it in. V gene TRBV11-3 combines with J gene TRBJ2-7; D call uncertain. Germline CDR1 SGHNT, CDR2 YENEEA. Trimming removed 1 base from V and 3 bases from J, with 10 bases in between. The CDR3 has 14 residues. CDR3 bases read: TGTGCCAGCAGCTTAGGGGCCGTAAACTACGAG. Its protein product is CASSLGAVNYE. The whole CDR3 sequence is CASSLGAVNYEQYF.

As for this clone: The read stops 3 residues short of the end of the CDR3; the missing end is completed from the germline J gene. V gene TRBV20-1 combines with J gene TRBJ2-7; 8 bases agree with TRBD2. Germline V gene data show CDR1 as DFQATT and CDR2 as SNEGSKA (reference sequence). The trim removed 6 bases at V and 4 bases at J, leaving 5 bases unmatched. CDR3 length: 12 amino acids. Incomplete CDR3 DNA: TGCAGTGCAACCGGGGGGGGGTACGAG. Amino acid sequence: CSATGGGYE. The whole CDR3 is CSATGGGYEQYF.

About this clone: Sequencing ends 3 residues short of the CDR3 end; the germline J gene provides the rest. The chain recombines TRBV4-2 with TRBJ2-5; D is possibly TRBD1 (6 bases). CDR1 is LGHNA, CDR2 YNFKEQ, per germline. This CDR3 comprises 17 residues. The V end was cut by 4 bases, the J end by 2 bases, with 20 bases between. CDR3 protein: CASSPPEGVPGQETQYF. The sequenced part of the CDR3 DNA is TGTGCCAGCAGCCCCCCCGAGGGGGTCCCGGGGCAAGAGACC.

CDR3 residues: CASSQQGGDTGELFF. CDR3 DNA, as far as it was read: TGCGCCAGCAGCCAACAGGGAGGGGACACCGGGGAG. This chain links TRBV5-1 with TRBJ2-2; tentatively, D is TRBD2 (7 bases). The read halts 3 residues ahead of the CDR3 end, with the missing end drawn from the germline J gene. V was shortened by 4 bases and J by 3 bases, with 13 bases between the two germline ends. CDR3 length: 15 amino acids. Germline CDR1 and CDR2: SGHRS and YFSETQ.

On this clone itself: The read terminates 3 residues ahead of where the CDR3 ends, so the germline J gene completes it. The chain has TRBV7-9 and TRBJ1-1; the match to TRBD1 covers 8 bases. The germline CDR1 and CDR2 sequences are SEHNR and FQNEAQ (reference sequence). This CDR3 has 15 residues. Trimming at V came to 5 bases and at J to 0 bases, leaving 5 bases not matched to a gene. CDR3 sequence: CASSPPGQVNTEAFF. CDR3 DNA (partial): TGTGCCAGCAGCCCTCCGGGACAGGTGAACACTGAA.

With respect to this clone: The read ends 3 residues early relative to the CDR3; the germline J gene fills the gap. The chain carries TRBV24-1 and TRBJ2-2; no reliable D call. With 3 bases removed from V and 3 bases from J, the gap between germline ends came to 7 bases. Germline CDR1 is KGHDR and CDR2 is SFDVKD. The CDR3 is 14 residues long. The CDR3 protein is CATSDRRDTGELFF. The covered CDR3 bases are TGTGCCACCAGTGATAGAAGGGACACCGGGGAG.

On this clone itself: Read coverage stops 3 residues before the CDR3 terminus; the germline J gene supplies the remainder. The genes are TRBV7-9 and TRBJ2-3; TRBD1 aligns across 7 bases. V was clipped by 6 bases and J by 3 bases; unmatched bases: 3. Germline CDR1 reads SEHNR; CDR2 reads FQNEAQ (reference sequence). The CDR3 covers 13 residues. The CDR3 bases that were read are TGTGCCAGCAGATTCAGGGGGACAGATACG. Protein: CASRFRGTDT. The entire CDR3 sequence reads CASRFRGTDTQYF.

The CDR3 loop reads CASSLGTSGATQYF. The DNA read from the CDR3 is TGTGCCAGCAGCCTTGGGACTAGCGGCGCGACC. The rearrangement uses TRBV7-9 and TRBJ2-5; TRBD2 matches 11 bases. The sequenced fragment ends 3 residues before the CDR3 boundary, so the rest is inferred from the germline J gene. Trimming at V came to 5 bases and at J to 7 bases, leaving 6 bases not matched to a gene. Germline CDR1 is SEHNR and CDR2 is FQNEAQ (reference sequence). The CDR3 runs 14 residues.

With respect to this clone: Read sequence stops 3 residues before the CDR3 end, and the germline J gene provides the missing end. The J gene is TRBJ1-5, the V gene TRBV6-1; tentatively, D is TRBD1 (6 bases). The germline gives CDR1 MNHNS, CDR2 SASEGT. This CDR3 region has 15 residues. Between the trimmed V and J ends, which lost 1 base and 6 bases, there was a span of 13 bases. CDR3 residues: CASSEGGRGIQPQHF. The sequenced CDR3 bases are TGTGCCAGCAGTGAAGGGGGCAGGGGAATTCAGCCC.

Note on this clone: The CDR3 goes on 3 residues after the read ends, and that part is filled in from the germline J gene. The gene calls are TRBV5-6 and TRBJ2-5; D ambiguous. With 4 bases removed from V and 0 bases from J, the gap between germline ends came to 10 bases. The V gene's germline CDR1 is SGHDT and CDR2 YYEEEE. This CDR3 is built from 14 residues. The sequenced CDR3 bases are TGTGCCAGCAGCGAAACAGTGTACCAAGAGACC. Translated: CASSETVYQET. The whole CDR3 protein is CASSETVYQETQYF.

About this clone itself: The read falls 3 residues short of the CDR3 end, and the missing part is taken from the germline J gene. The V gene is TRBV2, the J gene TRBJ2-3; 16 nucleotides align to TRBD2. Looked up from germline, CDR1 is SNHLY and CDR2 is FYNNEI. Germline trimming cut 6 bases from V and 6 bases from J; bases unmatched to any gene: 9. The CDR3 runs to 17 residues. CDR3 region: CASSSGLAGGLRDTQYF. The covered CDR3 bases are TGTGCCAGCAGCTCGGGACTAGCGGGGGGGCTACGGGATACG. Full variable domain (rest looked up from reference TRBV2 and TRBJ2-3): EPEVTQTPSHQVTQMGQEVILRCVPISNHLYFYWYRQILGQKVEFLVSFYNNEISEKSEIFDDQFSVERPDGSNFTLKIRSTKLEDSAMYFCASSSGLAGGLRDTQYFGPGTRLTVL.

To note about this clone: The observed sequence ends 3 residues before the CDR3 terminus, with the missing tail filled in from the germline J gene. This rearrangement joins TRBV15 to TRBJ1-6; TRBD1 matches at 10 bases. The germline CDR1 and CDR2 sequences are LNHNV and YYDKDF (reference sequence). This CDR3 has 16 amino acids. J gave up 9 bases and V 0 bases, and 5 bases lay outside the gene matches. The DNA read from the CDR3 is TGTGCCACCAGCAGAGATGCGGGACAGGGGTCTTCACCC. Its translation: CATSRDAGQGSSP. The entire CDR3 is CATSRDAGQGSSPLHF.

Regarding this clone: The sequence runs out 3 residues before the end of the CDR3; the remainder is reconstructed from the germline J gene. The chain joins TRBV20-1 to TRBJ1-2; 8 bases map to TRBD1. Germline loops: CDR1 DFQATT, CDR2 SNEGSKA (reference sequence). Trimming at V came to 4 bases and at J to 5 bases, leaving 3 bases not matched to a gene. The CDR3 covers 12 residues. CDR3 sequence: CSATGTGYGYTF. The covered CDR3 bases are TGCAGTGCTACCGGGACAGGTTATGGC.

As for this clone: The read terminates 3 residues ahead of where the CDR3 ends, so the germline J gene completes it. The V call is TRBV20-1, the J call TRBJ2-7, with 8 bases aligning to TRBD1. The CDR3 consists of 15 residues. V trimming: 5 bases; J trimming: 3 bases; junction bases outside the gene matches: 12. Germline V lookup: CDR1 DFQATT, CDR2 SNEGSKA (reference sequence). CDR3 bases read: TGCAGTGCTCCTTTTGACAGGGGATTCTACTACGAG. Protein sequence: CSAPFDRGFYYE. The entire CDR3 protein reads CSAPFDRGFYYEQYF.

A note on this clone: With the read ending 3 residues before the CDR3 end, the germline J gene is used to fill in that end. The rearrangement uses TRBV12-3 or TRBV12-4 and TRBJ1-5; 7 bases are a match to TRBD1. The junction had 7 bases not matched to a gene; V was cut back by 6 bases and J by 2 bases. The CDR3 covers 15 residues. Incomplete CDR3 DNA: TGTGCCAGCAGCCCGGGACAGTACGGCAATCAGCCC. Translating gives CASSPGQYGNQP. In full, the CDR3 reads CASSPGQYGNQPQHF.

As to this clone: The missing CDR3 end, 3 residues past where the read stops, is filled in from the germline J gene. The chain uses TRBV2 and TRBJ2-7; TRBD1 aligns across 9 bases. The CDR3 has 14 amino acids. Germline V CDR1 and CDR2: SNHLY, FYNNEI. V shed 8 bases and J 2 bases; nucleotides not matched to a gene: 7. This CDR3 reads CASSGTGNPYEQYF. The part of the CDR3 DNA that was read is TGTGCCAGCTCCGGGACAGGGAATCCCTACGAG.

For this clone: The read falls 3 residues short of the CDR3 end, and the missing part is taken from the germline J gene. The chain recombines TRBV5-1 with TRBJ1-2; D remains unclear. CDR1 is SGHRS, CDR2 YFSETQ, per germline. The CDR3 is 15 amino acids. The CDR3 DNA, read in part, is TGCGCCAGCAGCCTACCCGGGTCAGCAAGCTTGAGC. Translation: CASSLPGSASLS. The full-length CDR3 reads as CASSLPGSASLSYTF.

A remark on this clone: The read ends 3 residues before the CDR3 terminus; that terminus is restored from the germline J gene. The gene calls are TRBV2 and TRBJ1-1, with a weak D call TRBD1 (5 bases). In germline, CDR1 is SNHLY, CDR2 FYNNEI. The V and J ends lost 9 bases and 0 bases respectively, with 14 bases between them. The CDR3 covers 14 residues. The CDR3 region is CARMSDTLNTEAFF. The CDR3 bases that were read are TGTGCCAGAATGTCGGACACTTTGAACACTGAA.

As to this clone: From the germline J gene comes the end of the CDR3, since the read stops 3 residues before it. The gene calls are TRBV5-1 and TRBJ1-1, with 7 bases lining up with TRBD1. CDR3 length: 13 amino acids. Germline CDR1 is SGHRS and CDR2 is YFSETQ. CDR3 sequence reads: CASSVNRDSEAFF. The CDR3 DNA, read in part, is TGCGCCAGCAGCGTTAACCGGGACAGCGAA.

On this clone: The CDR3 goes on 3 residues after the read ends, and that part is filled in from the germline J gene. V and J are TRBV5-1 and TRBJ1-1; tentative D call: TRBD1 (6 bases). The CDR3 contains 14 residues. Germline CDR1 SGHRS, CDR2 YFSETQ. The V end lost 4 bases, the J end lost 1 base, and 11 bases lay between the germline ends. The CDR3 sequence is CASSAGQPNTEAFF. CDR3 bases read: TGCGCCAGCAGCGCCGGACAGCCGAACACTGAA. Combining the CDR3 with reference TRBV5-1 and TRBJ1-1 gives the whole variable domain KAGVTQTPRYLIKTRGQQVTLSCSPISGHRSVSWYQQTPGQGLQFLFEYFSETQRNKGNFPGRFSGRQFSNSRSEMNVSTLELGDSALYLCASSAGQPNTEAFFGQGTRLTVV.

Comments on this clone: The missing CDR3 end, 3 residues past where the read stops, is filled in from the germline J gene. The chain has TRBV19 and TRBJ2-7; 7 bases line up with TRBD1. The CDR3 is 15 residues long. V lost 3 bases, J lost 0 bases, and 5 bases stayed unmatched. The V gene's germline CDR1 is LNHDA and CDR2 SQIVND (reference sequence). CDR3 bases read: TGTGCCAGTAGTATGGACAGGTGGAGCTCCTACGAG. Translation gives CASSMDRWSSYE. The whole CDR3 region reads CASSMDRWSSYEQYF.

Turning to this clone: The DNA ends 3 residues before the CDR3 does, and the rest of the CDR3 is filled in from the germline J gene. The chain joins TRBV19 to TRBJ1-1; 8 nucleotides align to TRBD1. The CDR3 loop spans 15 amino acids. The junction had 5 bases not matched to a gene; V was cut back by 1 base and J by 4 bases. Looked up from germline, CDR1 is LNHDA and CDR2 is SQIVND (reference sequence). Here the CDR3 reads CASSIVAQGATEAFF. Incomplete CDR3 DNA: TGTGCCAGTAGTATAGTGGCCCAGGGGGCCACTGAA.